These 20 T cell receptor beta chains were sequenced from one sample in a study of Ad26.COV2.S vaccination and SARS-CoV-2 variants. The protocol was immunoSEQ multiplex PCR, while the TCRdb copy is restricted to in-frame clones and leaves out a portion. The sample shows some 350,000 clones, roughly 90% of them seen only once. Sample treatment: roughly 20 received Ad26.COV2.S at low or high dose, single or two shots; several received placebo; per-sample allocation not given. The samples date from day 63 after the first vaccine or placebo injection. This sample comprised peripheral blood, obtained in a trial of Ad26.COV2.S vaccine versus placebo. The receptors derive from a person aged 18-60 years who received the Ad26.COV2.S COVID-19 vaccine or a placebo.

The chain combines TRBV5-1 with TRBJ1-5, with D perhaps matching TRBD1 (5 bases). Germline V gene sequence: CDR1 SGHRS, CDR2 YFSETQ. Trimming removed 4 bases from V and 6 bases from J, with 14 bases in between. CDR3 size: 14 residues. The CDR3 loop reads CASSAETGGQPQHF. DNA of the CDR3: TGCGCCAGCAGCGCAGAAACCGGGGGTCAGCCCCAGCATTTT.

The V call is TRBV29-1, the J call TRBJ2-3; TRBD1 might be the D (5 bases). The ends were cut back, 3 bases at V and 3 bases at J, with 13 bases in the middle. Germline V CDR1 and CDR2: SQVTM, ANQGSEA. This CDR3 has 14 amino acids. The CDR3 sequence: CSVEAQVDTDTQYF. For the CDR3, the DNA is TGCAGCGTTGAGGCACAGGTGGATACAGATACGCAGTATTTT.

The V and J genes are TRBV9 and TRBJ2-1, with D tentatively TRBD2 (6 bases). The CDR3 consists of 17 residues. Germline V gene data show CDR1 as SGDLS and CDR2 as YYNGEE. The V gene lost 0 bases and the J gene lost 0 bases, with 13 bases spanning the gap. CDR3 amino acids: CASSVATSSTSYNEQFF. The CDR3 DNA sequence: TGTGCCAGCAGCGTAGCTACTAGCTCGACCTCCTACAATGAGCAGTTCTTC.

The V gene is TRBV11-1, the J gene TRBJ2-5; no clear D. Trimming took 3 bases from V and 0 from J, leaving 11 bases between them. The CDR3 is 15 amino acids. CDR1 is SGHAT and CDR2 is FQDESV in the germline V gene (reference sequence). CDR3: CASSFGERYQETQYF. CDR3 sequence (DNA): TGTGCCAGCAGCTTTGGTGAGAGGTACCAAGAGACCCAGTACTTC.

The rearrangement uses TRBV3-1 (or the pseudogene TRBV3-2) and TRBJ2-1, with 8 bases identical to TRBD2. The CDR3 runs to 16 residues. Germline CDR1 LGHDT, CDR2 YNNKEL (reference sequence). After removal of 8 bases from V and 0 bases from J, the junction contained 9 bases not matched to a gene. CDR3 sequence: CASERAGDGSYNEQFF. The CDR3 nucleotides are TGTGCCAGCGAACGAGCGGGGGATGGCTCCTACAATGAGCAGTTCTTC.

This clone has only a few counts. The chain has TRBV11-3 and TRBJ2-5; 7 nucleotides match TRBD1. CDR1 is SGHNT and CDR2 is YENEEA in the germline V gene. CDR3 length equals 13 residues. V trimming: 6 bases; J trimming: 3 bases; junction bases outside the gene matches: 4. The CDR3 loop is CASRKGTEETQYF. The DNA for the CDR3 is TGTGCCAGCAGGAAGGGGACAGAAGAGACCCAGTACTTC.

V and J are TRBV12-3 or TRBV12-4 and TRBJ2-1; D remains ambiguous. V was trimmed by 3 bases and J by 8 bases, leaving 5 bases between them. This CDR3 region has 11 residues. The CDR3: CASSLWDEQFF. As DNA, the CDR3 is TGTGCCAGCAGTTTGTGGGATGAGCAGTTCTTC.

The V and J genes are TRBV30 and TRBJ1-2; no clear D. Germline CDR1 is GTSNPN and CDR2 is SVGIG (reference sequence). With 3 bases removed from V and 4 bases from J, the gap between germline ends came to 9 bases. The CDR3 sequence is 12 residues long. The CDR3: CAWRAQIYGYTF. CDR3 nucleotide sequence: TGTGCCTGGAGGGCCCAGATCTATGGCTACACCTTC.

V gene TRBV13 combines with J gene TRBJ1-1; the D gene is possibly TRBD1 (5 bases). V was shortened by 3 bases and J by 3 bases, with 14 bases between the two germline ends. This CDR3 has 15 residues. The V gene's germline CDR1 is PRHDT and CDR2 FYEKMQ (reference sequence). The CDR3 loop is CASSLLGRGYTEAFF. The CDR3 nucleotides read TGTGCCAGCAGCTTGTTGGGACGGGGGTACACTGAAGCTTTCTTT.

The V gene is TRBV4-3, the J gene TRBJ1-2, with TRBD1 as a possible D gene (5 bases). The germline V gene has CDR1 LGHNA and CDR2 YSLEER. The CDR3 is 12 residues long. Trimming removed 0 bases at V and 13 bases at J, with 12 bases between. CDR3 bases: TGCGCCAGCAGCCAAGAAGGGCAGGGACGCACCTTC. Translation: CASSQEGQGRTF.

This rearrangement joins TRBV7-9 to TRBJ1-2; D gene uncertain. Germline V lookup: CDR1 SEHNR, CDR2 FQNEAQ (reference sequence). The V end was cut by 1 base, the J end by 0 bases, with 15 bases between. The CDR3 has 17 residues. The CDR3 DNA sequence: TGTGCCAGCAGCTTAGATGTTTGGCGAAGAGCTAACTATGGCTACACCTTC. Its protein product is CASSLDVWRRANYGYTF.

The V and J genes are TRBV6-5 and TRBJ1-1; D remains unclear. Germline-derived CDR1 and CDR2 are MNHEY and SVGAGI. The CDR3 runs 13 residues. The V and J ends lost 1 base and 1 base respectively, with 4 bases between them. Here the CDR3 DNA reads TGTGCCAGCAGTTACTGGAAGAACACTGAAGCTTTCTTT. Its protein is CASSYWKNTEAFF.

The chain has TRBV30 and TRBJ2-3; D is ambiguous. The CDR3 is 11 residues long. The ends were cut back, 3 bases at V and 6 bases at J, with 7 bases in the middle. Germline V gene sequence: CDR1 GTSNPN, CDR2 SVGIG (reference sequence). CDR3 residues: CAWRSSDTQYF. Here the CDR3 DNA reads TGTGCCTGGAGATCGTCGGATACGCAGTATTTT.

The CDR3 protein is CASSQTLGGHDGYTF. The CDR3 coding sequence is TGTGCCAGCAGCCAAACCCTTGGGGGTCACGATGGCTACACCTTC. The chain recombines TRBV7-9 with TRBJ1-2, with D possibly matching TRBD1 (5 bases). The V end was cut by 5 bases, the J end by 6 bases, with 19 bases between. Germline V gene data show CDR1 as SEHNR and CDR2 as FQNEAQ (reference sequence). The CDR3 has 15 residues.

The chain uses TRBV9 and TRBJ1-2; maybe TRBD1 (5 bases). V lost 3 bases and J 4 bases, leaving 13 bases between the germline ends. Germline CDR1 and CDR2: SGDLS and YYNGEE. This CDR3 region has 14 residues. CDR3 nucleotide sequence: TGTGCCAGCAGCGCGCAGGGTATAGGCTATGGCTACACCTTC. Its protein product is CASSAQGIGYGYTF.

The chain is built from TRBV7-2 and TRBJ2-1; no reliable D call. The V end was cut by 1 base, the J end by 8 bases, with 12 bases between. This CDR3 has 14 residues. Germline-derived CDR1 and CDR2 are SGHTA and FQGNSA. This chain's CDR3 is CASSLGGSQDEQFF. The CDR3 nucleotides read TGTGCCAGCAGCTTAGGAGGCAGTCAGGATGAGCAGTTCTTC.

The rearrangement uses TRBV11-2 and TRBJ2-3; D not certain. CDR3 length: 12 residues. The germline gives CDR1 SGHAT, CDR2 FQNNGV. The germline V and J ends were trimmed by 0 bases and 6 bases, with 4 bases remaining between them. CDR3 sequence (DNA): TGTGCCAGCAGCTTAGAGTGGGATACGCAGTATTTT. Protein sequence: CASSLEWDTQYF.

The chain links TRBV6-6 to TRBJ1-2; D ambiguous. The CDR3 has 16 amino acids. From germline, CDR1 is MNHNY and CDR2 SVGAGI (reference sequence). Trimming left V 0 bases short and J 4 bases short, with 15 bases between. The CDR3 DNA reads TGTGCCAGCAGTTACTCGAGGATCGGCAGACCCTATGGCTACACCTTC. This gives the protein CASSYSRIGRPYGYTF.

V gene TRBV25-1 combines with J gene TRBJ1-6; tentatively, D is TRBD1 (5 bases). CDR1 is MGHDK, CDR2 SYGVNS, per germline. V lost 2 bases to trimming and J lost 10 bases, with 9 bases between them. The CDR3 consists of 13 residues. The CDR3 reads CASSERRGSPLHF. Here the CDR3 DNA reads TGTGCCAGCAGTGAACGGCGGGGGTCACCCCTCCACTTT.

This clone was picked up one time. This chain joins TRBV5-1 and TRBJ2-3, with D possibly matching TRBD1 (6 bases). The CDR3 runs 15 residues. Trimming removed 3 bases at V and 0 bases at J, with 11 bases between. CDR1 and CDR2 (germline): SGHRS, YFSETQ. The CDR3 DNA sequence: TGCGCCAGCAGCTCAGGACAGCTGAGCACAGATACGCAGTATTTT. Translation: CASSSGQLSTDTQYF.